These 15 T cell receptor beta chains were sequenced from one sample in a study of T-cell memory formation after mild COVID-19. TCRdb re-analysed the 5' RACE reads in MiXCR, keeping a single row per CDR3 protein. The table has hundreds of thousands of distinct CDR3 sequences, around a sixth seen once. Sequencing used PBMCs or a T cell subset sorted from them (not recorded which). These receptors were obtained from an adult woman who had mild COVID-19 (a few samples of this study predate the infection). Cell type and time point are not known.

The chain combines TRBV20-1 with TRBJ2-7, with TRBD1 matching 9 bases. The V and J ends lost 1 base and 5 bases, in that order; junction bases with no gene match: 12. The CDR3 has 16 amino acids. Germline V CDR1 and CDR2: DFQATT, SNEGSKA (reference sequence). The DNA for the CDR3 is TGCAGTGCTAGAGTTTTCCCTTTGGACAGGGGCGACGAGCAGTACTTC. This gives the protein CSARVFPLDRGDEQYF.

The chain joins TRBV5-4 to TRBJ1-1, with TRBD1 matching over 7 bases. The CDR3 contains 14 residues. J gave up 5 bases and V 4 bases, and 8 bases lay outside the gene matches. Germline assignment: CDR1 SGHNT and CDR2 YYREEE (reference sequence). The CDR3 DNA is TGTGCCAGCAGCAGTGGACAGGTCAGAACTGAAGCTTTCTTT. Its translation: CASSSGQVRTEAFF.

This clonotype has more than one count but fewer than ten. The chain couples TRBV5-1 to TRBJ1-1, with D perhaps matching TRBD1 (5 bases). The CDR3 covers 13 residues. The V gene lost 4 bases and the J gene lost 10 bases, with 17 bases spanning the gap. Germline CDR1 and CDR2: SGHRS and YFSETQ. DNA of the CDR3: TGCGCCAGCAGCCCCGAATCCGGGACTCCAGCTTTCTTT. This gives the protein CASSPESGTPAFF.

Only a few counts were recorded for this clonotype. V is TRBV30 and J is TRBJ1-1, with D possibly TRBD1 on 6 matching bases. The CDR3 is 15 residues long. CDR1 is GTSNPN and CDR2 is SVGIG in the germline V gene (reference sequence). Trimming took off 3 bases at V and 3 bases at J, with 17 bases between the two ends. The CDR3 coding sequence is TGTGCCTGGAGGAGCGAATACAGGGTGGACACTGAAGCTTTCTTT. It yields the protein CAWRSEYRVDTEAFF.

V gene TRBV20-1 combines with J gene TRBJ2-7; 13 nucleotides match TRBD2. V shed 3 bases and J 2 bases; nucleotides not matched to a gene: 4. The CDR3 runs to 15 residues. Germline CDR1 reads DFQATT; CDR2 reads SNEGSKA (reference sequence). This chain's CDR3 is CSARRGLAGTYEQYF. CDR3 in DNA: TGCAGTGCTAGGCGGGGACTAGCGGGAACCTACGAGCAGTACTTC.

This clonotype was observed at least ten times. V usage is TRBV20-1 and J usage is TRBJ2-7; 10 bases are a match to TRBD1. The CDR3 spans 13 residues. The J segment lost 3 bases and the V segment lost 4 bases, leaving 3 bases of the junction unmatched. Germline lookup yields CDR1 DFQATT and CDR2 SNEGSKA (reference sequence). This chain's CDR3 is CSANGQGVYEQYF. CDR3 DNA sequence: TGCAGTGCTAATGGACAGGGGGTCTACGAGCAGTACTTC.

This clonotype was detected a few times. The chain links TRBV12-3 or TRBV12-4 to TRBJ1-2; D not resolved. This CDR3 spans 16 amino acids. V lost 5 bases and J 2 bases, leaving 18 bases between the germline ends. CDR3 coding DNA: TGTGCCAGCAGTCCCTTGGACTCGGCCCCCAACTATGGCTACACCTTC. Translation gives CASSPLDSAPNYGYTF.

This clonotype showed up just a few times. This chain joins TRBV2 and TRBJ2-5; D is unclear. Germline CDR1 SNHLY, CDR2 FYNNEI. The CDR3 consists of 13 residues. Trimming removed 7 bases at V and 5 bases at J, with 14 bases between. DNA for the CDR3: TGTGCCAGCACTTGGGGAAGTATTGAGACCCAGTACTTC. Amino acids: CASTWGSIETQYF.

This clonotype was counted ten times or more. The rearrangement links TRBV7-2 to TRBJ2-7, with 8 bases aligning to TRBD1. The germline CDR1 and CDR2 sequences are SGHTA and FQGNSA. Unmatched junction bases numbered 10, after V lost 5 bases and J lost 7 bases. The CDR3 has 14 residues. In DNA, the CDR3 is TGTGCCAGCAGCCCCGGACAGGGTCGGAGGGAGCAGTACTTC. This codes for CASSPGQGRREQYF.

Comments on this clonotype: Mismatch with germline at one junction end may stem from a read error. The V and J genes are TRBV12-3 or TRBV12-4 and TRBJ2-1, with 10 bases matching TRBD1. The CDR3 sequence is 12 residues long. The CDR3, as DNA: TGTGCCAGCAGTTTAAGGGACAGGGGTCAGTCCTTC. Translation: CASSLRDRGQSF.

The J gene is TRBJ2-6, the V gene TRBV4-2; 7 bases align to TRBD1. The CDR3 has 17 amino acids. Losses at the gene ends were 4 bases for V and 2 bases for J; bases not matched to a gene: 8. Per the germline V gene, CDR1 is LGHNA and CDR2 is YNFKEQ. CDR3: CASSPRQGDAGANVLTF. The CDR3 nucleotides read TGTGCCAGCAGCCCCAGACAGGGAGACGCTGGGGCCAACGTCCTGACTTTC.

This clonotype was detected a few times. The rearrangement links TRBV18 to TRBJ1-4; TRBD1 is a possible D gene (5 bases). Per the germline V gene, CDR1 is KGHSH and CDR2 is LQKENI. The V and J ends lost 0 bases and 7 bases respectively, with 6 bases between them. The CDR3 contains 13 residues. CDR3 protein: CASSPPGGEKLFF. CDR3 in DNA: TGTGCCAGCTCACCACCGGGGGGTGAAAAACTGTTTTTT.

Ten or more counts support this clonotype. The chain is built from TRBV7-9 and TRBJ2-5; D remains unclear. The CDR3 totals 12 residues. The V end lost 5 bases, the J end lost 0 bases, and 4 bases lay between the germline ends. Germline V gene lookup returns CDR1 SEHNR and CDR2 FQNEAQ (reference sequence). CDR3 protein: CASSVYQETQYF. The CDR3 region has the DNA TGTGCCAGCAGCGTATACCAAGAGACCCAGTACTTC.

This chain joins TRBV5-5 and TRBJ2-7; 7 nucleotides agree with TRBD2. V was clipped by 6 bases and J by 6 bases; unmatched bases: 12. The CDR3 is 14 amino acids. Germline CDR1 reads SGHKS; CDR2 reads YYEKEE (reference sequence). CDR3 region: CASTPGGVGGEQYF. The CDR3 coding sequence is TGTGCCAGCACCCCTGGGGGGGTGGGGGGCGAGCAGTACTTC.

This chain joins TRBV7-2 and TRBJ1-5, with D hard to call. Trimming removed 1 base from V and 2 bases from J, with 9 bases in between. Germline V gives CDR1 SGHTA, CDR2 FQGNSA. The CDR3 consists of 15 residues. CDR3 coding DNA: TGTGCCAGCAGCTTAGAGGACGGGGGCAATCAGCCCCAGCATTTT. It codes for CASSLEDGGNQPQHF.